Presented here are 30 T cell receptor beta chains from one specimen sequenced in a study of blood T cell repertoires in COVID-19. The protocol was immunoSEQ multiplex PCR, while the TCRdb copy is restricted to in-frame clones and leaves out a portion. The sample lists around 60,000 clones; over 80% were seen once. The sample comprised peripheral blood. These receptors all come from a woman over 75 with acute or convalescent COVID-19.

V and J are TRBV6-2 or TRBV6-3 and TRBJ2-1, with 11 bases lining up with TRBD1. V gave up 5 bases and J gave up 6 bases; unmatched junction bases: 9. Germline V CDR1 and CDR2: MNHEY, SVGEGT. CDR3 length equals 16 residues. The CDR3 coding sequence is TGTGCCAGCAGTATACCCGGGACAGGGGGTTTCAATGAGCAGTTCTTC. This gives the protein CASSIPGTGGFNEQFF.

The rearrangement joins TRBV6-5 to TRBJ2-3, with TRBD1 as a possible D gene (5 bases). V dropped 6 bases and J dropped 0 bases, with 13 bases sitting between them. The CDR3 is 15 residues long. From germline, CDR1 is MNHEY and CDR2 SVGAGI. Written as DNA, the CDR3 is TGTGCCAGCAGAGATAGGGGTCTTAGCACAGATACGCAGTATTTT. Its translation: CASRDRGLSTDTQYF.

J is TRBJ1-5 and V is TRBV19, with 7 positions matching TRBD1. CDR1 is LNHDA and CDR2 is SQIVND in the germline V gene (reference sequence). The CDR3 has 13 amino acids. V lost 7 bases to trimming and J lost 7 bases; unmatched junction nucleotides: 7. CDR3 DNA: TGTGCCAGTACTCGACAGGGAGGACAGCCCCAGCATTTT. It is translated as CASTRQGGQPQHF.

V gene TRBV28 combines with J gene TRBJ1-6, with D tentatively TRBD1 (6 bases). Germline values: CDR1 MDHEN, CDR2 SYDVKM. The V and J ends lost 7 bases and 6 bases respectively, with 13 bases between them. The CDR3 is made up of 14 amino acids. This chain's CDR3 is CASKTGQTNSPLHF. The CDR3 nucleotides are TGTGCCAGCAAGACCGGACAGACTAATTCACCCCTCCACTTT.

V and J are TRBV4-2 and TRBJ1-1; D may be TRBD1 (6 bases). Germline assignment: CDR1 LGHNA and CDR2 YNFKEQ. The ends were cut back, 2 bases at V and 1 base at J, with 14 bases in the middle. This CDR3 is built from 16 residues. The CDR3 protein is CASSQFRGQTNTEAFF. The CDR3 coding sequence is TGTGCCAGCAGCCAATTTCGTGGACAGACGAACACTGAAGCTTTCTTT.

CDR3 protein: CASSVGTGKTYGYTF. Written as DNA, the CDR3 is TGTGCCAGCAGTGTGGGGACAGGGAAAACCTATGGCTACACCTTC. The J gene is TRBJ1-2, the V gene TRBV28; 9 bases align to TRBD1. The trim removed 5 bases at V and 4 bases at J, leaving 8 bases unmatched. The germline V gene encodes CDR1 MDHEN and CDR2 SYDVKM. CDR3 length equals 15 residues.

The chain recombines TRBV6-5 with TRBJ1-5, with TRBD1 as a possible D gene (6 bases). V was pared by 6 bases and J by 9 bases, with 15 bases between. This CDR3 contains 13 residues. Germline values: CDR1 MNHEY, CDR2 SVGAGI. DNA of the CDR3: TGTGCCAGCAGAACAGGGCCTCCTTGGCCCCAGCATTTT. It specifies CASRTGPPWPQHF.

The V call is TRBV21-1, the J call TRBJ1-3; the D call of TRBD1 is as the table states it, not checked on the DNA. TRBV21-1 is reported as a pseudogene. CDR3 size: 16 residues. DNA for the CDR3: TGTGCCAGCAGCAAAGCGGCAGGGACAGGAGCGGGCACCATATATTTT. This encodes CASSKAAGTGAGTIYF.

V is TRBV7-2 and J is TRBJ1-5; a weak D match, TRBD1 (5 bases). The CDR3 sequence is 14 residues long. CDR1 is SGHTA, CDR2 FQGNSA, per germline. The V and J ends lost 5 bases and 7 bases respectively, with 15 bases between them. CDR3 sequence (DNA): TGTGCCAGCAGCAACTCTCAGGGATACCAGCCCCAGCATTTT. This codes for CASSNSQGYQPQHF.

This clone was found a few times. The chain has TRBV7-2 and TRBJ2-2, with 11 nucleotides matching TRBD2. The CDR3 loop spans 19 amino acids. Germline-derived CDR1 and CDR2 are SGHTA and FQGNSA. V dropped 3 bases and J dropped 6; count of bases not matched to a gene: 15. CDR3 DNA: TGTGCCAGCAGCTTCCCCTTCTCCTTAGCGGGAGGGGTGTCCGGGGAGCTGTTTTTT. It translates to CASSFPFSLAGGVSGELFF.

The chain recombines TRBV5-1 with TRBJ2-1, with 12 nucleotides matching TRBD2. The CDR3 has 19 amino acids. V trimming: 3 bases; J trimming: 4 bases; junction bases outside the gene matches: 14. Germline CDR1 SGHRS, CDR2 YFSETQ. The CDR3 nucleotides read TGCGCCAGCAGCTACTCAAACCGACTAGCGGGAGTGGGATACAATGAGCAGTTCTTC. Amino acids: CASSYSNRLAGVGYNEQFF.

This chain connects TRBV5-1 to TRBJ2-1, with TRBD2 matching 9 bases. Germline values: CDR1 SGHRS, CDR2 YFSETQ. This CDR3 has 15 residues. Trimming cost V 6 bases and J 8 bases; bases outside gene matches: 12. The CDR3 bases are TGCGCCAGCACCCCTCGGCGGGGGGGCCGGGATGAGCAGTTCTTC. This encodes CASTPRRGGRDEQFF.

This chain's CDR3 is CASSSTGEATGELFF. The CDR3 DNA is TGTGCCAGCAGTTCGACAGGGGAGGCCACCGGGGAGCTGTTTTTT. This chain links TRBV28 with TRBJ2-2; 8 nucleotides align to TRBD1. The CDR3 is made up of 15 amino acids. Germline CDR1 reads MDHEN; CDR2 reads SYDVKM. V was clipped by 4 bases and J by 4 bases; unmatched bases: 5.

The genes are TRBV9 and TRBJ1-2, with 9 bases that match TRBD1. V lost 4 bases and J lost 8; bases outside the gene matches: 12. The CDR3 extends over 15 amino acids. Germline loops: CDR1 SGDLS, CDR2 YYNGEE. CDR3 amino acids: CASSPRDRVVEGYTF. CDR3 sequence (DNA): TGTGCCAGCAGCCCAAGGGACAGGGTGGTGGAGGGCTACACCTTC.

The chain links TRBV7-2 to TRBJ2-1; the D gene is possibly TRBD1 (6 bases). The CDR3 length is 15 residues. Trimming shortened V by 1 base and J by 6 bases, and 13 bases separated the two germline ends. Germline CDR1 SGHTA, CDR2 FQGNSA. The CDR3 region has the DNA TGTGCCAGCAGCTTAGGTGGGACAACTTCCAATGAGCAGTTCTTC. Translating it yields CASSLGGTTSNEQFF.

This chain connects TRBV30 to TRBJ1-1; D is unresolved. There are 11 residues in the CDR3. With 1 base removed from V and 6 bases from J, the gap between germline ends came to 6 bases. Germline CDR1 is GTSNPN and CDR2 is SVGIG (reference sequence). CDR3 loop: CAWSALSEAFF. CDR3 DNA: TGTGCCTGGAGTGCCCTCTCTGAAGCTTTCTTT.

CDR3 DNA: TGTGCCAGCCACGGACAGGGATCGAATTCACCCCTCCACTTT. It translates to CASHGQGSNSPLHF. The J gene is TRBJ1-6, the V gene TRBV6-5, with TRBD1 matching over 8 bases. V shed 8 bases and J 7 bases; nucleotides not matched to a gene: 7. The CDR3 is 14 residues long. CDR1 MNHEY and CDR2 SVGAGI come from the germline V gene.

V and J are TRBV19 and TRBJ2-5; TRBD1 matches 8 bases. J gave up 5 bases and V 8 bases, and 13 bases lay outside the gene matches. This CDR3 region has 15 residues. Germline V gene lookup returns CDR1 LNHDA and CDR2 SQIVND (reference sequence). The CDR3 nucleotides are TGTGCCAGTCGACACGTGGGAACAGGGGGGGAGACCCAGTACTTC. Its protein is CASRHVGTGGETQYF.

The CDR3 is CASTRENRGSGYTF. The CDR3 coding sequence is TGTGCCAGCACCAGGGAGAACAGGGGATCTGGCTACACCTTC. The genes are TRBV7-2 and TRBJ1-2; 7 positions agree with TRBD1. Germline V gene lookup returns CDR1 SGHTA and CDR2 FQGNSA. This CDR3 has 14 amino acids. Trimming cost V 7 bases and J 7 bases; bases outside gene matches: 12.

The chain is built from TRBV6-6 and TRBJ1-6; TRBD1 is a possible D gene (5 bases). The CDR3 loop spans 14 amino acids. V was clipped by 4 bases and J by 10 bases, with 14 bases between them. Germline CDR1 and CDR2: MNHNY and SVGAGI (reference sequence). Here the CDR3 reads CASSFPGGGSPLHF. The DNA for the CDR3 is TGTGCCAGCAGTTTCCCGGGGGGAGGGTCACCCCTCCACTTT.

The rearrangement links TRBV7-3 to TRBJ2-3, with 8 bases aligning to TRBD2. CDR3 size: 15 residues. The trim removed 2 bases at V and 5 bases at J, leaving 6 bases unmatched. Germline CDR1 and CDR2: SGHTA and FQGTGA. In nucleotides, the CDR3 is TGTGCCAGCAGCTTATACGGCGGGGGGCTAGATACGCAGTATTTT. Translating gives CASSLYGGGLDTQYF.

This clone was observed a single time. The CDR3 loop reads CASHPGGARQPQHF. The CDR3 DNA follows: TGTGCCAGCCACCCTGGGGGGGCAAGGCAGCCCCAGCATTTT. The rearrangement joins TRBV27 to TRBJ1-5, with D perhaps matching TRBD1 (6 bases). The V end lost 8 bases, the J end lost 7 bases, and 18 bases lay between the germline ends. CDR1 is MNHEY, CDR2 SMNVEV, per germline (reference sequence). This CDR3 region has 14 residues.

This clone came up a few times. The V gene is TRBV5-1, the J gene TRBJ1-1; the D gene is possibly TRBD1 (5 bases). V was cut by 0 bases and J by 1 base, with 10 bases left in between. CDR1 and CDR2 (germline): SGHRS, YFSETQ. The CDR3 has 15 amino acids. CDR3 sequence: CASSLAGRENTEAFF. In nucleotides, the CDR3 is TGCGCCAGCAGCTTGGCGGGCAGGGAGAACACTGAAGCTTTCTTT.

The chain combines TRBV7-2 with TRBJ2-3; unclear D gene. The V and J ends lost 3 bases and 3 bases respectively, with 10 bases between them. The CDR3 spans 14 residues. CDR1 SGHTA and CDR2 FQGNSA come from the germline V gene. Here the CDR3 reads CASSFESSTDTQYF. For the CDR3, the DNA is TGTGCCAGCAGCTTCGAGAGTAGTACAGATACGCAGTATTTT.

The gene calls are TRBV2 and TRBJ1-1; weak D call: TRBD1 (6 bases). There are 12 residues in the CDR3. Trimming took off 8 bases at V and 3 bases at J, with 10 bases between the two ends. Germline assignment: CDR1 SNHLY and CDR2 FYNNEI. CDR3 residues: CASGGTHTEAFF. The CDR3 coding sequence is TGTGCCAGCGGGGGCACACACACTGAAGCTTTCTTT.

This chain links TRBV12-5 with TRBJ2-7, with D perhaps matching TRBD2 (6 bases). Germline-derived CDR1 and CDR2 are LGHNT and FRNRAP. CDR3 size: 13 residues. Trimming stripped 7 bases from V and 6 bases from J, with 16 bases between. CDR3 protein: CASEYGEAGEQYF. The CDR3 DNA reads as TGTGCTAGTGAATACGGCGAAGCGGGCGAGCAGTACTTC.

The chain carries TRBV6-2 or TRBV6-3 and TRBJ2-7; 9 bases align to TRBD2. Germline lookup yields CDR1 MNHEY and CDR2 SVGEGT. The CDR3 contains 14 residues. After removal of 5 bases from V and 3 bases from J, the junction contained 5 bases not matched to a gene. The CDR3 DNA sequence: TGTGCCAGCAGTCGTAGCGGGAGAATCTACGAGCAGTACTTC. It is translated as CASSRSGRIYEQYF.

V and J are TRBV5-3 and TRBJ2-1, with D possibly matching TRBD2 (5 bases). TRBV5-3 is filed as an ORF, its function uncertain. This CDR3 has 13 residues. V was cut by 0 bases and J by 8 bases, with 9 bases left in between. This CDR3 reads CARSLELVYEQFF. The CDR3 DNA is TGTGCCAGAAGCTTGGAACTAGTCTATGAGCAGTTCTTC.

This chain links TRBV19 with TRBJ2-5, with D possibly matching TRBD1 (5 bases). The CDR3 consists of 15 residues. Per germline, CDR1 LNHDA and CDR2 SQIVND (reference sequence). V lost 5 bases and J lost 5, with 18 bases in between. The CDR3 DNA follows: TGTGCCAGTAGTCGCGCCAGGGTAGTTGGTGAGACCCAGTACTTC. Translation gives CASSRARVVGETQYF.

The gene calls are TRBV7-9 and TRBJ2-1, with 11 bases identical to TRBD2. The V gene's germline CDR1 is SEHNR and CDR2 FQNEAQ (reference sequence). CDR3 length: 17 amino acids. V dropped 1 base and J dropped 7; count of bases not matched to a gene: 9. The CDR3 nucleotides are TGTGCCAGCAGCTTAGGTAGCGGGGGGGCCAGTAGTAATGAGCAGTTCTTC. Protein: CASSLGSGGASSNEQFF.